These T cell receptor beta chains were read from a single sample in a study of shared T cell receptors in the human thymus. Method: immunoSEQ multiplex PCR; TCRdb's copy keeps in-frame clones and lacks some. Of around 340,000 clones in the sample, around 93% were seen once. Sequenced material: thymocytes. These TCRs come from a human donor. Each CDR3 is given with its conserved first and last residue. D genes are given only for firm matches. Where a row states a size, it is once, few, many or the class of an expanded clone; other rows omit it.

clone size	D gene	J gene	V gene	CDR3 protein	CDR3 DNA
NA	NA	TRBJ1-2	TRBV6-5	CASSYENNYGYTF	TGTGCCAGCAGTTACGAAAACAACTATGGCTACACCTTC
NA	TRBD2	TRBJ2-1	TRBV5-4	CASSAEARGSGNEQFF	TGTGCCAGCAGCGCGGAGGCGCGGGGGTCCGGCAATGAGCAGTTCTTC
NA	TRBD2	TRBJ2-2	TRBV5-6	CASSLELAGMSGELFF	TGTGCCAGCAGCTTGGAACTAGCGGGAATGAGCGGGGAGCTGTTTTTT
NA	TRBD2	TRBJ2-3	TRBV27	CASRKRLAADTQYF	TGTGCCAGCAGGAAGAGACTAGCTGCAGATACGCAGTATTTT
NA	NA	TRBJ1-5	TRBV28	CASSLSGQPNSNQPQHF	TGTGCCAGCAGTTTAAGCGGACAGCCGAATAGCAATCAGCCCCAGCATTTT
NA	NA	TRBJ1-1	TRBV11-2	CASSLFHVNTEAFF	TGTGCCAGCAGCTTATTCCATGTGAACACTGAAGCTTTCTTT
few	TRBD1	TRBJ1-1	TRBV6-6	CATEQGRVNTEAFF	TGTGCCACCGAACAGGGGAGAGTCAACACTGAAGCTTTCTTT
NA	TRBD1	TRBJ1-5	TRBV7-6	CASSHQGGRTQPQHF	TGTGCCAGCAGCCATCAGGGGGGGCGGACTCAGCCCCAGCATTTT
NA	TRBD1	TRBJ1-5	TRBV28	CASLKVDRGLQPQHF	TGTGCCAGCCTTAAGGTGGACAGGGGGCTTCAGCCCCAGCATTTT
NA	NA	TRBJ2-3	TRBV4-1	CASSQGASRNQSTDTQYF	TGCGCCAGCAGCCAAGGTGCTAGCAGGAACCAAAGCACAGATACGCAGTATTTT
NA	NA	TRBJ1-5	TRBV4-1	CASSQISSGNQPQHF	TGCGCCAGCAGCCAAATCTCCAGCGGCAATCAGCCCCAGCATTTT
NA	NA	TRBJ2-6	TRBV5-1	CASSFGSGANVLTF	TGCGCCAGCAGCTTCGGGTCTGGGGCCAACGTCCTGACTTTC
NA	TRBD1	TRBJ1-3	TRBV6-1	CASTSDRDAGNTIYF	TGTGCCAGCACCTCGGACAGGGACGCTGGAAACACCATATATTTT
NA	TRBD1	TRBJ2-3	TRBV14	CASSRRGRFTDTQYF	TGTGCCAGCAGCCGCAGGGGGCGCTTCACAGATACGCAGTATTTT
NA	NA	TRBJ1-2	TRBV28	CASSLWVFYGYTF	TGTGCCAGCAGTCTCTGGGTCTTCTATGGCTACACCTTC
NA	TRBD2	TRBJ2-3	TRBV7-7	CASSLAPGGPRGTDTQYF	TGTGCTAGCAGCTTAGCTCCGGGAGGGCCCAGGGGCACAGATACGCAGTATTTT
NA	NA	TRBJ2-7	TRBV28	CASSSSGLSYEQYF	TGTGCCAGCAGTTCCTCGGGTCTCTCCTACGAGCAGTACTTC
NA	NA	TRBJ2-7	TRBV4-3	CASSQDPHPVYADSYEQYF	TGCGCCAGCAGCCAAGATCCCCATCCAGTCTACGCCGACTCCTACGAGCAGTACTTC
NA	TRBD2	TRBJ2-1	TRBV10-2	CASSESTSGSTRNTNEQFF	TGCGCCAGCAGTGAGTCGACTAGCGGGAGCACCCGAAACACTAATGAGCAGTTCTTC
NA	TRBD2	TRBJ2-7	TRBV28	CASSLGLAVHEQYF	TGTGCCAGCAGCCTAGGACTAGCAGTCCACGAGCAGTACTTC
NA	NA	TRBJ2-5	TRBV28	CASSFASDRLQEGFQETQYF	TGTGCCAGCAGTTTTGCTTCAGACAGATTACAGGAGGGGTTTCAAGAGACCCAGTACTTC
few	TRBD1	TRBJ1-5	TRBV28	CASTWDRGTQPQHF	TGTGCCAGCACCTGGGACAGGGGTACTCAGCCCCAGCATTTT
NA	NA	TRBJ2-4	TRBV27	CASSPQGRKNIQYF	TGTGCCAGCAGTCCTCAGGGACGGAAAAACATTCAGTACTTC
NA	NA	TRBJ2-1	TRBV19	CASSLEGLGVTVRYNEQFF	TGTGCCAGTAGCCTCGAAGGTCTCGGCGTGACCGTGAGATACAATGAGCAGTTCTTC
NA	NA	TRBJ1-4	TRBV27	CASSLTSGSNEKLFF	TGTGCCAGCAGCTTGACCAGCGGATCTAATGAAAAACTGTTTTTT
NA	NA	TRBJ1-5	TRBV5-4	CASSLGGDGGNQPQHF	TGTGCCAGCAGCTTGGGTGGGGACGGGGGCAATCAGCCCCAGCATTTT